This passage covers 24 T cell receptor beta chains from one sample sequenced in a study of naive CD8 T cells in extremely preterm neonates. Assay used: immunoSEQ multiplex PCR; TCRdb lists only in-frame clones, some missing. The table lists roughly 5,400 clones, around 97% of them singletons. Sequencing was performed on naive CD8+ T cells from blood. Every receptor here comes from a human donor in good health.

The chain links TRBV27 to TRBJ1-4; 9 bases line up with TRBD1. The germline CDR1 and CDR2 sequences are MNHEY and SMNVEV (reference sequence). CDR3 length: 15 amino acids. After removal of 3 bases from V and 6 bases from J, the junction contained 5 bases not matched to a gene. CDR3 residues: CASSFRTGVHEKLFF. The CDR3 nucleotides are TGTGCCAGCAGTTTTAGGACAGGGGTACATGAAAAACTGTTTTTT.

The chain employs TRBV28 and TRBJ1-1; TRBD1 matches 7 bases. This CDR3 is built from 13 residues. The V segment lost 4 bases and the J segment 7 bases; nucleotides outside the gene matches: 6. Germline V gene lookup returns CDR1 MDHEN and CDR2 SYDVKM. CDR3 in amino acids: CASSYTGEGEAFF. CDR3 coding DNA: TGTGCCAGCAGTTATACAGGGGAAGGTGAAGCTTTCTTT.

This sequence joins TRBV9 and TRBJ2-3; D is ambiguous. V was cut by 4 bases and J by 2 bases, with 14 bases left in between. Germline V CDR1 and CDR2: SGDLS, YYNGEE. CDR3 size: 15 residues. CDR3 bases: TGTGCCAGCAGCCCACGACAAGCCCCCACAGATACGCAGTATTTT. This encodes CASSPRQAPTDTQYF.

The chain joins TRBV4-3 to TRBJ1-1, with 9 bases lining up with TRBD1. CDR1 is LGHNA and CDR2 is YSLEER in the germline V gene. The CDR3 has 15 residues. Unmatched junction bases numbered 7, after V lost 2 bases and J lost 6 bases. CDR3 nucleotide sequence: TGCGCCAGCAGCCAATTGGGACAGGGAAGCTCTGAAGCTTTCTTT. Protein product: CASSQLGQGSSEAFF.

The chain links TRBV5-1 to TRBJ2-1; weak D call: TRBD2 (6 bases). Germline CDR1 and CDR2: SGHRS and YFSETQ. The CDR3 is made up of 19 amino acids. The V and J ends lost 0 bases and 4 bases respectively, with 23 bases between them. CDR3 in DNA: TGCGCCAGCAGCTTGGTGGCACTCGGGAGCCCCTCCCCTTACAATGAGCAGTTCTTC. Translating gives CASSLVALGSPSPYNEQFF.

The genes are TRBV5-6 and TRBJ1-6, with TRBD1 matching over 12 bases. Germline V gene lookup returns CDR1 SGHDT and CDR2 YYEEEE. After removal of 2 bases from V and 10 bases from J, the junction contained 7 bases not matched to a gene. There are 16 residues in the CDR3. CDR3 DNA sequence: TGTGCCAGCAGCTTCACGGGACAGGGGGCGAGATCACCCCTCCACTTT. Its protein product is CASSFTGQGARSPLHF.

The V and J genes are TRBV28 and TRBJ1-5; 7 positions match TRBD1. Germline V CDR1 and CDR2: MDHEN, SYDVKM. The CDR3 runs 17 residues. J was trimmed by 4 bases and V by 4 bases; bases with no gene match: 13. Here the CDR3 reads CASSSGHRGGGNQPQHF. CDR3 bases: TGTGCCAGCAGTTCCGGACACAGGGGAGGAGGGAATCAGCCCCAGCATTTT.

The table lists this clone with a count of one. The J gene is TRBJ2-1, the V gene TRBV7-9; TRBD2 aligns across 7 bases. This CDR3 region has 13 residues. Germline assignment: CDR1 SEHNR and CDR2 FQNEAQ (reference sequence). The junction had 10 bases not matched to a gene; V was cut back by 7 bases and J by 10 bases. The CDR3 reads CASTWREMAEQFF. The CDR3 coding sequence is TGTGCCAGCACTTGGCGGGAGATGGCGGAGCAGTTCTTC.

The chain has TRBV28 and TRBJ2-5, with 8 bases aligning to TRBD2. The better agreement between TRBJ2-7 and the DNA end casts doubt on the J call. CDR3 length: 18 residues. Germline CDR1 MDHEN, CDR2 SYDVKM. DNA for the CDR3: TGTGCCAGCAGCCTCCCAGAAGCGGGAGTTAGAAATCCCTACGAGCAGTACTTC. Its protein is CASSLPEAGVRNPYEQYF.

V and J are TRBV5-1 and TRBJ2-7; tentatively, D is TRBD1 (6 bases). Trimming removed 5 bases at V and 5 bases at J, with 20 bases between. Germline V CDR1 and CDR2: SGHRS, YFSETQ. CDR3 length equals 15 residues. The CDR3 bases are TGCGCCAGCAGTCCCCGGGACACCTCATACGACGAGCAGTACTTC. This gives the protein CASSPRDTSYDEQYF.

V is TRBV4-3 and J is TRBJ1-2; no clear D. CDR3 length: 16 amino acids. The ends were cut back, 1 base at V and 4 bases at J, with 16 bases in the middle. Germline values: CDR1 LGHNA, CDR2 YSLEER. DNA for the CDR3: TGCGCCAGCAGCCAAGGAAGTCCAGGAAGTAGCTATGGCTACACCTTC. Its translation: CASSQGSPGSSYGYTF.

J is TRBJ1-2 and V is TRBV6-8; the D is unclear. Trimming cost V 6 bases and J 2 bases, with 37 bases left between them. Germline CDR1 reads MNHGY; CDR2 reads SAAAGT. CDR3 length: 22 residues. CDR3 nucleotide sequence: TGTGCCAGCAGATCGCCGACCGGGATGAAAACACGCGGGGTCAAGAGAAACTATGGCTACACCTTC. Translating it yields CASRSPTGMKTRGVKRNYGYTF.

This rearrangement joins TRBV19 to TRBJ2-7; D perhaps matches TRBD1 (6 bases). The CDR3 runs 14 residues. The ends were cut back, 6 bases at V and 1 base at J, with 13 bases in the middle. Germline values: CDR1 LNHDA, CDR2 SQIVND (reference sequence). Written as DNA, the CDR3 is TGTGCCAGTAGAGAGGAACAGGGATCCTACGAGCAGTACTTC. Its translation is CASREEQGSYEQYF.

J is TRBJ1-5 and V is TRBV28; 8 positions match TRBD1. This CDR3 has 15 residues. In germline, CDR1 is MDHEN, CDR2 SYDVKM. V gave up 6 bases and J gave up 3 bases; unmatched junction bases: 7. CDR3: CASRGQVGVNQPQHF. CDR3 coding DNA: TGTGCCAGCAGGGGACAGGTGGGAGTCAATCAGCCCCAGCATTTT.

This clone was observed once. The rearrangement joins TRBV11-2 to TRBJ2-7, with 7 bases matching TRBD1. Germline loops: CDR1 SGHAT, CDR2 FQNNGV. CDR3 length: 13 amino acids. The junction had 6 bases not matched to a gene; V was cut back by 5 bases and J by 5 bases. The CDR3 is CASSIGQVNEQYV. The CDR3 DNA follows: TGTGCCAGCAGCATCGGACAGGTTAACGAGCAGTACGTC.

The rearrangement joins TRBV4-2 to TRBJ2-3, with 7 bases that match TRBD2. The CDR3 totals 15 residues. The germline CDR1 and CDR2 sequences are LGHNA and YNFKEQ. J gave up 2 bases and V 1 base, and 3 bases lay outside the gene matches. Here the CDR3 DNA reads TGTGCCAGCAGCCAAGTAGCGGGTAACACAGATACGCAGTATTTT. As protein: CASSQVAGNTDTQYF.

The chain couples TRBV9 to TRBJ2-7; TRBD1 aligns across 7 bases. The CDR3 covers 16 residues. The germline V gene encodes CDR1 SGDLS and CDR2 YYNGEE. With 0 bases clipped from V and 4 bases from J, the junction kept 10 bases outside the gene matches. The CDR3 reads CASSVVVRGTVYEQYV. CDR3 nucleotides: TGTGCCAGCAGCGTAGTAGTAAGGGGGACAGTGTACGAGCAGTACGTC.

The genes are TRBV21-1 and TRBJ1-1. TRBV21-1 is labeled a pseudogene. The CDR3 is made up of 13 amino acids. This CDR3 reads CASSIPGCTEAFF. In DNA form, the CDR3 reads TGTGCCAGCAGCATTCCGGGATGCACTGAAGCTTTCTTT.

CDR3 nucleotides: TGTGCCAGCAGCGCTGAGACTATAGATGGCTACACCTTC. It translates to CASSAETIDGYTF. The chain has TRBV4-2 and TRBJ1-2, with D unclear. The germline gives CDR1 LGHNA, CDR2 YNFKEQ. The CDR3 runs 13 residues. Trimming took 5 bases from V and 6 from J, leaving 13 bases between them.

The genes are TRBV5-5 and TRBJ2-7; tentatively, D is TRBD2 (6 bases). Between the trimmed V and J ends, which lost 4 bases and 3 bases, there was a span of 14 bases. The CDR3 is made up of 14 amino acids. CDR1 SGHKS and CDR2 YYEKEE come from the germline V gene (reference sequence). CDR3 sequence reads: CASSPGGVHYEQYV. CDR3 in DNA: TGTGCCAGCAGCCCGGGCGGGGTTCACTACGAGCAGTACGTC.

The genes are TRBV5-1 and TRBJ2-2; TRBD1 matches at 9 bases. In germline, CDR1 is SGHRS, CDR2 YFSETQ. The CDR3 runs 16 residues. V lost 0 bases, J lost 5 bases, and 5 bases stayed unmatched. The CDR3 sequence is CASSLGDRVKTGELFF. The CDR3 DNA follows: TGCGCCAGCAGCTTGGGGGACAGGGTTAAGACCGGGGAGCTGTTTTTT.

The CDR3 reads CASSMMRGRSGELFF. The CDR3 DNA follows: TGTGCCAGTAGTATGATGAGGGGGCGTAGCGGGGAGCTGTTTTTT. This chain uses TRBV19 with TRBJ2-2, with 7 bases lining up with TRBD1. The CDR3 covers 15 residues. Germline CDR1 is LNHDA and CDR2 is SQIVND (reference sequence). After removal of 3 bases from V and 7 bases from J, the junction contained 8 bases not matched to a gene.

The rearrangement joins TRBV11-2 to TRBJ2-5, with TRBD1 as a possible D gene (6 bases). V lost 4 bases to trimming and J lost 5 bases, with 17 bases between them. This CDR3 spans 15 amino acids. Germline lookup yields CDR1 SGHAT and CDR2 FQNNGV. DNA of the CDR3: TGTGCCAGCAGCTCGACCGGGACACTCGGTGAGACCCAGTACTTC. Protein: CASSSTGTLGETQYF.

The J gene is TRBJ2-3, the V gene TRBV19, with 13 nucleotides matching TRBD2. The CDR3 loop spans 15 amino acids. The junction had 1 base not matched to a gene; V was cut back by 6 bases and J by 1 base. In germline, CDR1 is LNHDA, CDR2 SQIVND (reference sequence). Here the CDR3 DNA reads TGTGCCAGTAGCGGACTAGCGGGGGGCACAGATACGCAGTATTTT. This sequence encodes CASSGLAGGTDTQYF. Full variable domain (outside the CDR3, taken from reference TRBV19 and TRBJ2-3): DGGITQSPKYLFRKEGQNVTLSCEQNLNHDAMYWYRQDPGQGLRLIYYSQIVNDFQKGDIAEGYSVSREKKESFPLTVTSAQKNPTAFYLCASSGLAGGTDTQYFGPGTRLTVL.